These T cell receptor beta chains were read from a single sample in a study of Graves' ophthalmopathy and Graves' hyperthyroidism. TCRdb reprocessed the multiplex PCR reads via MiXCR and lists one record per CDR3 protein. The sample has over 15,000 distinct CDR3 sequences; 46% are singletons. Sequenced sample: peripheral blood. The receptors originated from a woman aged 40-49 years with stable Graves' hyperthyroidism. CDR3s include the opening cysteine and the closing phenylalanine or tryptophan. A D gene is named only where the DNA matches it firmly. Size values are once, few and many counts, or a class for expanded clones, and some rows have none.

.	.	TRBV4-3	TRBJ2-1	TGCGCCAGCAGCCTAGGACAAGAGCAGTTCTTC	CASSLGQEQFF
many	.	TRBV20-1	TRBJ2-7	TGCAGTGCTACAGCCCGGACTGACAGCTCCTACGAGCAGTACTTC	CSATARTDSSYEQYF
few	TRBD2	TRBV18	TRBJ2-2	TGTGCCAGCTCACCCACGGGAGCGGGATCCACTGGGGAGCTGTTTTTT	CASSPTGAGSTGELFF
.	.	TRBV10-3	TRBJ2-7	TGTGCCATCAGAGAGGCGGAGGCGAGGAAGCACTACTTC	CAIREAEARKHYF
.	TRBD1	TRBV2	TRBJ1-5	TGTGCCAGCAACCGGGACAGGGGCAGCAATCAGCCCCAGCATTTT	CASNRDRGSNQPQHF
many	TRBD2	TRBV20-1	TRBJ2-1	TGCAGTGCTCCCCTCGCGGGGGAGTACAATGAGCAGTTCTTC	CSAPLAGEYNEQFF
medium-sized	.	TRBV7-8	TRBJ1-5	TGTGCCAGCAGCTTAGAACAGGCGTATCAGCCCCAGCATTTT	CASSLEQAYQPQHF
.	.	TRBV4-1	TRBJ1-4	TGCGCCAGCAGCCAAGCGGGCGGGTCAGAAAATCTGTTTTTT	CASSQAGGSENLFF
many	.	TRBV20-1	TRBJ2-3	TGCAGTGGGGGCAGGAGCACAGATACGCAGTATTTT	CSGGRSTDTQYF
many	TRBD1	TRBV20-1	TRBJ1-4	TGCAGTGCCACCCGGGACAGGGATTTGGAAAAACTGTTTTTT	CSATRDRDLEKLFF
.	TRBD1	TRBV10-3	TRBJ2-7	TGTGCCAGCGCTGGGGACAGGGGCGGCGAGCAGTACTTC	CASAGDRGGEQYF
few	.	TRBV10-2	TRBJ2-3	TGCGCCAGTGGGGAAGAGGTGACGCAGTATTTT	CASGEEVTQYF
many	.	TRBV20-1	TRBJ1-3	TGCAGTGCTAGTATTGGACAACTAAACACCATATATTTT	CSASIGQLNTIYF
many	TRBD1	TRBV20-1	TRBJ1-3	TGTAGTGCACAGGGGGTTTACCTCAACTCTGGAAACACCATATATTTT	CSAQGVYLNSGNTIYF
medium-sized	.	TRBV24-1	TRBJ2-7	TGTGCCACCAGTGATTTGGAGGGGGAATTCTATACCTACGAGCAGTACTTC	CATSDLEGEFYTYEQYF
.	.	TRBV19	TRBJ2-7	TGTGCCAGTAGTACCCACGCGGCCTACGAGCAGTACTTC	CASSTHAAYEQYF
.	TRBD1	TRBV7-2	TRBJ2-7	TGTGCCAGCAGCTTCGGGACAGGGGGCGAGCAGTGCTTC	CASSFGTGGEQCF
.	TRBD1	TRBV19	TRBJ1-1	TGTGCCAGTAGTATTTTAACAGGGGGCAACACTGAAGCTTTCTTT	CASSILTGGNTEAFF
many	.	TRBV6-6	TRBJ2-7	TGTGCCAGCAGTTACTCGAGTTACAACGAGCAGTACTTC	CASSYSSYNEQYF
many	.	TRBV5-1	TRBJ2-2	TGCGCCAGCAGCTTGGAGTCGACCGGGGAGCTGTTTTTT	CASSLESTGELFF
many	.	TRBV5-1	TRBJ2-5	TGCGCCAGCGGCGGAAATTCTAGCGTCCTTTCGAAGACCCAGTACTTC	CASGGNSSVLSKTQYF
.	.	TRBV5-1	TRBJ2-2	TGCGCCAGCGGCTTAGCCTCTTTAACCGGGGAGCTGTTTTTT	CASGLASLTGELFF
.	TRBD1	TRBV14	TRBJ2-1	TGTGCCAGCAGCCGCTCGACAGGGATTGAGCAGTTCTTC	CASSRSTGIEQFF
many	TRBD2	TRBV2	TRBJ2-3	TGTGCCGTCATTGTAGGGGCGGGGGGGCCCACAGATACGCAGTATTTT	CAVIVGAGGPTDTQYF
many	TRBD1	TRBV7-9	TRBJ1-2	TGTGCCAGCAGCCGTGGACAGGGGGAACACTATGGCTACACCTTC	CASSRGQGEHYGYTF
many	.	TRBV2	TRBJ2-3	TGTGCCAGCAGCAAACAGGGCCATAGCACAGATACGCAGTATTTT	CASSKQGHSTDTQYF
.	.	TRBV10-3	TRBJ2-1	TGTGCCATCGGTCCCTCCCCCAATGAGCAGTTCTTC	CAIGPSPNEQFF
many	.	TRBV13	TRBJ2-5	TGTGCCAGCAGCTTAGCGGGAGTTGGGACCCAGTACTTC	CASSLAGVGTQYF
medium-sized	.	TRBV7-2	TRBJ2-7	TGTGCCAGCAGCTTTGGGAGCCTACTGGAGCAGTACTTC	CASSFGSLLEQYF
few	TRBD1	TRBV25-1	TRBJ2-7	TGTGCCAGCCCCGGACAGGGGGAAACCTACGAGCAGTACTTC	CASPGQGETYEQYF
few	TRBD2	TRBV3-1	TRBJ2-7	TGTGCCAGCAGCCACGGACTAGCGGGAAGCTACGAGCAGTACTTC	CASSHGLAGSYEQYF
once	.	TRBV9	TRBJ1-5	TGTGCCAGCAGCGTAGGAAGGGGAGGACAGCCCCAGCATTTT	CASSVGRGGQPQHF
.	.	TRBV7-7	TRBJ1-1	TGTGCTGGCAGCTTATCAACCGGGGGTGAAGCTTTCTTT	CAGSLSTGGEAFF
.	.	TRBV28	TRBJ1-5	TGTGCCAGCAGTTTATCTCCAGGGGCCCAGCATTTT	CASSLSPGAQHF
.	.	TRBV3-1	TRBJ1-5	TGTGCCAGCAGCCCAGCTTATTACAATCAGCCCCAGCATTTT	CASSPAYYNQPQHF
few	.	TRBV27	TRBJ2-3	TGTGCCACCCGAGGCACAAGCACAGATACGCAGTATTTT	CATRGTSTDTQYF
many	.	TRBV29-1	TRBJ1-6	TGCAGCGTTGATCCCCCCGGACCCGGGACAAATAATTCACCCCTCCACTTT	CSVDPPGPGTNNSPLHF
few	TRBD2	TRBV29-1	TRBJ2-1	TGCAGCGTTGAGCCTAGCGGGAGTCTCAATGAGCAGTTCTTC	CSVEPSGSLNEQFF
.	.	TRBV11-1	TRBJ2-1	TGTGCCAGCAGCTCCCAGGGTGTCAATGAGCAGTTCTTC	CASSSQGVNEQFF
.	.	TRBV15	TRBJ2-1	TGTGCCACCAGCAGCGGAGGTGAGCAGTTCTTC	CATSSGGEQFF
.	.	TRBV14	TRBJ1-2	TGTGCCAGCAGCCAAGCGGCGGTAGTGGGGGGCTACACCTTC	CASSQAAVVGGYTF
few	.	TRBV6-2/TRBV6-3	TRBJ1-6	TGTGCCAGCAGTTACTCACCCCGTCGGCCCCTCCACTTT	CASSYSPRRPLHF
once	TRBD1	TRBV20-1	TRBJ2-1	TGCAGTGCTAGAGAGAGACAGGGTCGAAACAATGAGCAGTTCTTC	CSARERQGRNNEQFF
many	.	TRBV20-1	TRBJ2-5	TGCAGTGCTAGGGGGCCCGGGACTCGGCATCTTGAGACCCAGTACTTC	CSARGPGTRHLETQYF
many	.	TRBV19	TRBJ1-3	TGTGCCAGTTCGAGATTCTCTGGAAACACCATATATTTT	CASSRFSGNTIYF
.	.	TRBV2	TRBJ1-1	TGTGCCAGCAGGGAGGCTAGCGGGAGGACTGAAGCTTTCTTT	CASREASGRTEAFF
many	.	TRBV20-1	TRBJ2-2	TGCAGTGCTTACCCGTTGAACACCGGGGAGCTGTTTTTT	CSAYPLNTGELFF
medium-sized	.	TRBV2	TRBJ1-5	TGTGCCAGCACGGATCAGGGGACGACGCAGCCCCAGCATTTT	CASTDQGTTQPQHF
.	.	TRBV7-9	TRBJ2-1	TGTGCCAGCATAGGTGTGGCCAATGAGCAGTTCTTC	CASIGVANEQFF
.	TRBD2	TRBV20-1	TRBJ2-7	TGCAGTGCTAGAGAAGCTAGCGGTAACGCCTACGAGCAGTACTTC	CSAREASGNAYEQYF
medium-sized	.	TRBV19	TRBJ1-2	TGTGCCAGTAGTCCTTGGACCCAGGGTGGCTACACCTTC	CASSPWTQGGYTF
few	.	TRBV2	TRBJ2-2	TGTGCCAGCAGTTTTTACAGCGCGAACACCGGGGAGCTGTTTTTT	CASSFYSANTGELFF
.	.	TRBV30	TRBJ2-1	TGTGCCTGGGGGGGGGCAGGGAGGACCTACAATGAGCAGTTCTTC	CAWGGAGRTYNEQFF
.	.	TRBV9	TRBJ1-1	TGTGCCACTTTACAGGTTAACACTGAAGCTTTCTTT	CATLQVNTEAFF
few	.	TRBV3-1	TRBJ2-3	TGTGCCAGCAGCCAGCGAACAGATACGCAGTATTTT	CASSQRTDTQYF
large	.	TRBV25-1	TRBJ2-7	TGTGCCAGCAGTGATGGAAGGAGCCCCTCCTACGAGCAGTACTTC	CASSDGRSPSYEQYF
.	.	TRBV15	TRBJ2-2	TGTGCCACCAGCATTATCAGGGAAGGGGAGCTGTTTTTT	CATSIIREGELFF